This TCR beta chain stems from a study of blood T cells in healthy people across ages. Study-wide points: Samples with more naive T cells showed higher observed beta diversity. Age showed a roughly linear inverse relationship with TCR beta diversity per million T cells.

Turning to this clonotype: Its antigen is undetermined.

The use of a sample-barcoded 5' primer and a J-beta primer mix characterized a second PCR of roughly 6 to 11 cycles. MiXCR, applied by TCRdb to the 5' RACE reads, yields one record per CDR3 protein. The table lists roughly 700,000 distinct CDR3 sequences, around 32% of them singletons. Donors were systemically healthy Caucasian individuals from Russia aged roughly 6 to 100 years. CDR3 size: 12 residues. Per the germline V gene, CDR1 is GTSNPN and CDR2 is SVGIG (reference sequence). Trimming took off 5 bases at V and 4 bases at J, with 11 bases between the two ends. The rearrangement uses TRBV30 and TRBJ1-2; tentative D call: TRBD1 (6 bases). Sequencing was performed on blood. The clonotype originates from a woman older than 75 in good health. The CDR3 sequence is CAWEWTAYGYTF. CDR3 bases: TGTGCCTGGGAGTGGACAGCCTATGGCTACACCTTC.